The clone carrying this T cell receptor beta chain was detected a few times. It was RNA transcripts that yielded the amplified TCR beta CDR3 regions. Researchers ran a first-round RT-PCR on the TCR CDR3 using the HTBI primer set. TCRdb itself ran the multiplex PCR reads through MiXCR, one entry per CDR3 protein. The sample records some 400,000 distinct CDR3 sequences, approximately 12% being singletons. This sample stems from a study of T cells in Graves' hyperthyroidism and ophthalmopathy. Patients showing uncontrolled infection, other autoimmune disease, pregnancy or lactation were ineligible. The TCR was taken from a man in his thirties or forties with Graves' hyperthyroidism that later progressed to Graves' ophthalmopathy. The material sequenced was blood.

The CDR3 bases are TGTGCCAGCAGTCGAGCGGGCCGGGGAGATACGCAGTATTTT. Encoded protein: CASSRAGRGDTQYF. This chain uses TRBV12-3 or TRBV12-4 with TRBJ2-3; TRBD2 is a possible D gene (6 bases). Trimming shortened V by 5 bases and J by 5 bases, and 14 bases separated the two germline ends. This CDR3 is 14 amino acids long.